The rows below give T cell receptor beta chains drawn from one sample of a study of breast tumors, draining lymph nodes, adjacent tissues. TCRdb fed the multiplex PCR reads into MiXCR, producing one record per CDR3 protein. The sample lists about 300,000 distinct CDR3 sequences; around 30% were seen once. The sequenced material came from axillary lymph node tissue. The receptors here all came from a female donor with breast cancer. Some clones in this sample may be carry-over from other donors' samples. Each CDR3 is given with its conserved first and last residue. D genes are given only for firm matches. The size field is filled for only some rows; it gives once, few, many or a size class.

>.|.|TRBJ2-5|TRBV2
TGTGCCAGCAGTGCTTCGGACTCTTTGGCCCAGTTTGAGACCCAGTACTTC
CASSASDSLAQFETQYF
>many|.|TRBJ2-5|TRBV7-3
TGTGCCAGCGGACCGGGATATAGGCCAGAGACCCAGTACTTC
CASGPGYRPETQYF
>many|TRBD2|TRBJ2-1|TRBV4-2
TGTGCCAGCAGCCAAGGGACTAGCGGTTCCTACAATGAGCAGTTCTTC
CASSQGTSGSYNEQFF
>many|.|TRBJ2-2|TRBV6-1
TGTGCCAGCAGTGACATACTGAACACCGGGGAGCTGTTTTTT
CASSDILNTGELFF
>.|.|TRBJ2-2|TRBV10-3
TGTGCCGCCACCGGGACTTTAACCGGGGAGCTGTTTTTT
CAATGTLTGELFF
>many|.|TRBJ2-7|TRBV7-9
TGTGCCAGCAGCTCATCCAGGGTATCCGAGCAGTACTTC
CASSSSRVSEQYF
>many|.|TRBJ1-6|TRBV6-1
TGTGCCAGCAGTGAAGTTAAGGGGTTACCCCTCCACTTT
CASSEVKGLPLHF
>.|.|TRBJ1-1|TRBV30
TGTGCCTGGAGTGCTCGGGGAGGGAACACTGAAGCTTTCTTT
CAWSARGGNTEAFF
>many|TRBD2|TRBJ2-5|TRBV30
TGTGCCTGGAGTGTGGGGCTAGCGGGAGGGGGAGAGACCCAGTACTTC
CAWSVGLAGGGETQYF
>.|.|TRBJ1-1|TRBV11-1
TGTGCCAGCCTGAATTTGAACACTGAAGCTTTCTTT
CASLNLNTEAFF
>many|.|TRBJ2-3|TRBV5-1
TGCGCCAGCAGCTTGGGGGCAGCGGTGGGATTTGGAGATACGCAGTATTTT
CASSLGAAVGFGDTQYF
>.|TRBD2|TRBJ2-7|TRBV6-2/TRBV6-3
TGTGCCAGCACCACAGGACTAGCGGGAGTCGAGCAGTACTTC
CASTTGLAGVEQYF
>few|TRBD1|TRBJ2-7|TRBV30
TGTGCCTGGAGTCCGGGACAGGCATCCGAGCAGTACTTC
CAWSPGQASEQYF
>.|TRBD1|TRBJ1-3|TRBV7-2
TGTGCCAGCAGTCGGGGACAGGGGGTGCTCTCTGGAAACCCCATATATTTT
CASSRGQGVLSGNPIYF
>many|.|TRBJ2-7|TRBV19
TGTGCCAGTAAAACCAAGAGCGGCGTCTCCTACGAGCAGTACTTC
CASKTKSGVSYEQYF
>many|.|TRBJ1-6|TRBV10-3
TGTGCCATCAGTGTAGGGGTCGCGGCGGATGGTTCACCCCTCCACTTT
CAISVGVAADGSPLHF
>many|TRBD2|TRBJ2-1|TRBV2
TGTGCCAGCATTCCGGGGACTAGCGGGAGGGCCGCGTCCTTC
CASIPGTSGRAASF
>.|.|TRBJ2-5|TRBV7-9
TGTGCCAGCAGCTTAGTTGCGGGTGGGGAGACCCAGTACTTC
CASSLVAGGETQYF
>.|.|TRBJ1-3|TRBV12-3/TRBV12-4
TGTGCCAGCAGCCCCACAGGAAATCGGTACACCATATATTTT
CASSPTGNRYTIYF
>many|.|TRBJ2-1|TRBV11-3
TGTGCCAGCAGCTTGAACGGATACAATGAGCAGTTCTTC
CASSLNGYNEQFF
>.|.|TRBJ2-3|TRBV5-1
TGTGCCAGCTCACCACGTACTCCAGCACTCACAGATACGCAGTATTTT
CASSPRTPALTDTQYF
>many|TRBD2|TRBJ2-1|TRBV20-1
TGCAGTGCTAGACTAAAGCGGGAAGAGTTCTTC
CSARLKREEFF
>many|.|TRBJ2-1|TRBV6-5
TGTGCCAGCAGTTACTCTTTAGGGGTAGATGAGCAGTTCTTC
CASSYSLGVDEQFF